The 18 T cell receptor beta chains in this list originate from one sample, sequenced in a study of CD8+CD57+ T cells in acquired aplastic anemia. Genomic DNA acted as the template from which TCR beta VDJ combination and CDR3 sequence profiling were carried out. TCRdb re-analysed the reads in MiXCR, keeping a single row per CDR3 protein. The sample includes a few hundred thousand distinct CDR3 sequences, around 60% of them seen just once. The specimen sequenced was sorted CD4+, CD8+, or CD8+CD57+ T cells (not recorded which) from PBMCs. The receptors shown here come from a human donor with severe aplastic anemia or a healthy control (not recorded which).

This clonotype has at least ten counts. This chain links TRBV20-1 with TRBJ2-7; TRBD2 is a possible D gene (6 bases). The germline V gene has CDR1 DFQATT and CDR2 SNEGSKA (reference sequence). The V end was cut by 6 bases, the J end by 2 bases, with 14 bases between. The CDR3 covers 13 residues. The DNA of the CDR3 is TGCAGTGCCGAGGCGGGGCCAGCCTACGAGCAGTACTTC. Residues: CSAEAGPAYEQYF.

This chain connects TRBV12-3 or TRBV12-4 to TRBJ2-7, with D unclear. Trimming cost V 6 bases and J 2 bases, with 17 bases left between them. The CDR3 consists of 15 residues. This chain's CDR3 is CASSPQNRGPYEQYF. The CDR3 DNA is TGTGCCAGCAGCCCCCAAAACCGAGGCCCCTACGAGCAGTACTTC.

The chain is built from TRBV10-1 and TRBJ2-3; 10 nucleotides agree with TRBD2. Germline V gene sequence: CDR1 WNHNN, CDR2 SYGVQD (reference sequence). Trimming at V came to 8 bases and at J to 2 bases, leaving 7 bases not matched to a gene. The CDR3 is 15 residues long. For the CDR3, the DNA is TGCGCCAGCTGGATAGCGGGGGGAATCACAGATACGCAGTATTTT. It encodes CASWIAGGITDTQYF.

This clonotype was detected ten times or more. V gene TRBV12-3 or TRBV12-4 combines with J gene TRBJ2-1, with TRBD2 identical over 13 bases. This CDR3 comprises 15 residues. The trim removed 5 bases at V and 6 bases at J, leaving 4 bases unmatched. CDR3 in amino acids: CASSRGLAGVNEQFF. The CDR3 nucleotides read TGTGCCAGCAGTCGCGGACTAGCGGGGGTCAATGAGCAGTTCTTC.

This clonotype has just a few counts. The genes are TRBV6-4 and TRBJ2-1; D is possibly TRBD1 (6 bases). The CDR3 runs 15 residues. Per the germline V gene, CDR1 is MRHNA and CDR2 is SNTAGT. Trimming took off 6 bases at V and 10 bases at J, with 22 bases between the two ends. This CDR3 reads CASSARQEYSGEQFF. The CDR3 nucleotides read TGTGCCAGCAGCGCCCGACAGGAATATTCTGGAGAGCAGTTCTTC.

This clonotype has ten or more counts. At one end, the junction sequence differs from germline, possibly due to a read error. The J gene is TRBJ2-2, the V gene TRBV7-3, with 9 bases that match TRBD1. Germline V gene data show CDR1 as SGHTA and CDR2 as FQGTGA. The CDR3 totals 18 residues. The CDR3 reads CASSLTRWTGANTGELFF. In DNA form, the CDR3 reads TGTGCCAGCAGCCTAACACGTTGGACAGGGGCGAACACCGGGGAGCTGTTTTTT.

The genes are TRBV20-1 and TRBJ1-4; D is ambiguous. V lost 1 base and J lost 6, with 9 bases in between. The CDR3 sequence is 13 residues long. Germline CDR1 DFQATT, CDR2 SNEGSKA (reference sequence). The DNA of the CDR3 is TGCAGTGCTAGAGTGGGGTTTGATGAAAAACTGTTTTTT. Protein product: CSARVGFDEKLFF.

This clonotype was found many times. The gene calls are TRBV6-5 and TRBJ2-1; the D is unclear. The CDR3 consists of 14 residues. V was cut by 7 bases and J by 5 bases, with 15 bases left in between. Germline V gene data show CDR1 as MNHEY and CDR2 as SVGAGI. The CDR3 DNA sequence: TGTGCCAGCAATCCGACATTTACTCACAATGAGCAGTTCTTC. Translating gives CASNPTFTHNEQFF.

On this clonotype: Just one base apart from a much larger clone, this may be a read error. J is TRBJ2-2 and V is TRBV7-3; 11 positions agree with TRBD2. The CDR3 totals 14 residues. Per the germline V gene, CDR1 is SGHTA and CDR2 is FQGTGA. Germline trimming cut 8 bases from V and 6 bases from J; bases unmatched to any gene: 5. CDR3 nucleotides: TGTGCCAGCCGAAAACTAGCGGGGGCCGGGGAGCTGTTTTTT. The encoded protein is CASRKLAGAGELFF.

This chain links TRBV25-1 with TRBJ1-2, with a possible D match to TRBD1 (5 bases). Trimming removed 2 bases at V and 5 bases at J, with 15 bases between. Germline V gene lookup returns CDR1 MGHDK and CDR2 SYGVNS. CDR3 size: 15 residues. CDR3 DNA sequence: TGTGCCAGCAGTGAAGGGCGGGGCGCGGGTTATGGCTACACCTTC. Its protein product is CASSEGRGAGYGYTF.

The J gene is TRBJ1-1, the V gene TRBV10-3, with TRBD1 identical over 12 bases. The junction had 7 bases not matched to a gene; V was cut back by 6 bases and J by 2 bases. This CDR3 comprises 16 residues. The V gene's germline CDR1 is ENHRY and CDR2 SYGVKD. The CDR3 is CAIRDGTGGENTEAFF. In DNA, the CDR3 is TGTGCCATCAGGGATGGGACAGGGGGCGAAAACACTGAAGCTTTCTTT.

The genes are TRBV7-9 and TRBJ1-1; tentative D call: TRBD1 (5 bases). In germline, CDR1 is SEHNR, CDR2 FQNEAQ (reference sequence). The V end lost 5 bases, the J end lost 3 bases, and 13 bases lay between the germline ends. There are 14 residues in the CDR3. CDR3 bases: TGTGCCAGCAGCCCGTCATGGGGCCACACTGAAGCTTTCTTT. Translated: CASSPSWGHTEAFF.

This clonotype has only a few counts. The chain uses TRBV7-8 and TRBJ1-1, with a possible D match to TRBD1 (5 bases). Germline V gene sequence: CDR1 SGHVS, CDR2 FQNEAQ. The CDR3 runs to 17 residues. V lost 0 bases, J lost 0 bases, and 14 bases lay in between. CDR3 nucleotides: TGTGCCAGCAGCTTAGCGCCGGGACGGAGAGTGAACACTGAAGCTTTCTTT. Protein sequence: CASSLAPGRRVNTEAFF.

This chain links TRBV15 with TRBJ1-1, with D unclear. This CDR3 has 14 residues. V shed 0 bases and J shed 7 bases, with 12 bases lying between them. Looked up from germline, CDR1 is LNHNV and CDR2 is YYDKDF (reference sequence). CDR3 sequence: CATSRDKLVSEAFF. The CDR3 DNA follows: TGTGCCACCAGCAGAGATAAATTAGTCAGTGAAGCTTTCTTT.

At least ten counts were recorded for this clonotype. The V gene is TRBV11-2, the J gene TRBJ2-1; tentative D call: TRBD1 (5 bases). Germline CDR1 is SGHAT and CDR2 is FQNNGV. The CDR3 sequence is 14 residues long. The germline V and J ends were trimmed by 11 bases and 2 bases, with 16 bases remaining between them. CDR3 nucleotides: TGTGCCTGTTCAACCAGGGCGCCCTACAATGAGCAGTTCTTC. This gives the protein CACSTRAPYNEQFF.

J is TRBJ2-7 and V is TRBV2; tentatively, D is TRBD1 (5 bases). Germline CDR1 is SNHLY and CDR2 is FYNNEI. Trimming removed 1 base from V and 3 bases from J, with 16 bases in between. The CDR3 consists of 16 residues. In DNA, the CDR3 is TGTGCCAGCAGTGAAGGGTGGGCAGGGCCTGGCTACGAGCAGTACTTC. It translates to CASSEGWAGPGYEQYF.

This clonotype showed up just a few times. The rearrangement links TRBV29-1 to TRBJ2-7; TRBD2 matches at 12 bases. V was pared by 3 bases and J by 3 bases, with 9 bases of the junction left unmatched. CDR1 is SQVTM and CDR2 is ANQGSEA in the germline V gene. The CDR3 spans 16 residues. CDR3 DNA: TGCAGCGTTGAGGTGTCTAGCGGGGGGGTGGTCTACGAGCAGTACTTC. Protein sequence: CSVEVSSGGVVYEQYF.

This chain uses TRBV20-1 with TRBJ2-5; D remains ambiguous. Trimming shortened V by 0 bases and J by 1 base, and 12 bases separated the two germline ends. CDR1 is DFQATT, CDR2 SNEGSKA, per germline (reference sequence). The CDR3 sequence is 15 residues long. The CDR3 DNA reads TGCAGTGCTAGAGATCCTCTTCGGGTCCAAGAGACCCAGTACTTC. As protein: CSARDPLRVQETQYF.